The rows below give T cell receptor beta chains drawn from one sample of a study of blood T cell repertoires in COVID-19. Clones were sequenced by immunoSEQ multiplex PCR, and TCRdb holds only the in-frame ones, with some missing. The table lists 380,000 or so clones, around 84% of them singletons. The sample consisted of peripheral blood. All receptors come from a human donor with acute or convalescent COVID-19. The donor label of this sample is uncertain. CDR3s leave out the opening cysteine and the closing phenylalanine or tryptophan. Each record gives: CDR3 length, V gene, J gene, CDR3 protein.

CDR3 length: 11; V gene: TRBV12-3/TRBV12-4; J gene: TRBJ1-2; CDR3 protein: ASSFQGTYGYT
CDR3 length: 14; V gene: TRBV7-2; J gene: TRBJ2-1; CDR3 protein: ASSLAGTSGTREQF
CDR3 length: 13; V gene: TRBV19; J gene: TRBJ2-2; CDR3 protein: ASSTQGAGTGELF
CDR3 length: 14; V gene: TRBV28; J gene: TRBJ1-6; CDR3 protein: ASSLGEGAGRSPLH
CDR3 length: 20; V gene: TRBV7-7; J gene: TRBJ2-3; CDR3 protein: ASSPGQGAGLAGREGPDTQY
CDR3 length: 12; V gene: TRBV11-2; J gene: TRBJ1-5; CDR3 protein: ASSLGRGYQPQH
CDR3 length: 14; V gene: TRBV27; J gene: TRBJ1-1; CDR3 protein: ASSQLDRGVNTEAF
CDR3 length: 12; V gene: TRBV19; J gene: TRBJ1-1; CDR3 protein: ASSIAPRIYEAF
CDR3 length: 12; V gene: TRBV5-8; J gene: TRBJ2-1; CDR3 protein: ASRSEAPYNEQF
CDR3 length: 13; V gene: TRBV18; J gene: TRBJ1-1; CDR3 protein: ASSPLSGQVAEAF
CDR3 length: 14; V gene: TRBV11-2; J gene: TRBJ1-2; CDR3 protein: ASSALRPGTENGYT
CDR3 length: 15; V gene: TRBV23-1; J gene: TRBJ1-5; CDR3 protein: AGGSTGSHLTNQPQH
CDR3 length: 13; V gene: TRBV11-2; J gene: TRBJ2-1; CDR3 protein: ASSSGLLSYNEQF
CDR3 length: 13; V gene: TRBV6-5; J gene: TRBJ1-2; CDR3 protein: ASSGIMGQDYGYT
CDR3 length: 12; V gene: TRBV7-9; J gene: TRBJ2-7; CDR3 protein: ASSLAGQGPEQY
CDR3 length: 10; V gene: TRBV28; J gene: TRBJ1-2; CDR3 protein: AVTPSSGGYT
CDR3 length: 13; V gene: TRBV7-9; J gene: TRBJ2-1; CDR3 protein: ASSFWGASYNEQF
CDR3 length: 13; V gene: TRBV5-1; J gene: TRBJ1-6; CDR3 protein: ASSFGGSYNSPLH
CDR3 length: 12; V gene: TRBV6-1; J gene: TRBJ1-3; CDR3 protein: ASSEILSGNTIY
CDR3 length: 10; V gene: TRBV18; J gene: TRBJ1-1; CDR3 protein: ASSPYGTEAF
CDR3 length: 10; V gene: TRBV30; J gene: TRBJ2-7; CDR3 protein: AWRTDSYEQY
CDR3 length: 15; V gene: TRBV28; J gene: TRBJ1-3; CDR3 protein: ASSSLRIGAGGNTIY
CDR3 length: 12; V gene: TRBV5-4; J gene: TRBJ1-2; CDR3 protein: ASRRVGTAEGYT
CDR3 length: 13; V gene: TRBV10-2; J gene: TRBJ2-3; CDR3 protein: ASSESPGQVDTQY
CDR3 length: 8; V gene: TRBV20-1; J gene: TRBJ1-2; CDR3 protein: SAAVYGYT
CDR3 length: 8; V gene: TRBV2; J gene: TRBJ1-2; CDR3 protein: ASSEELGG
CDR3 length: 14; V gene: TRBV27; J gene: TRBJ2-1; CDR3 protein: ASSFFPGQGADEQF
CDR3 length: 12; V gene: TRBV6-6; J gene: TRBJ2-1; CDR3 protein: ASRGTSVYNEQF
CDR3 length: 9; V gene: TRBV2; J gene: TRBJ1-4; CDR3 protein: ASKGSEKLF
CDR3 length: 12; V gene: TRBV7-2; J gene: TRBJ2-7; CDR3 protein: ASSESRDFYEQY
CDR3 length: 10; V gene: TRBV6-5; J gene: TRBJ2-5; CDR3 protein: ATGILGETQY
CDR3 length: 10; V gene: TRBV10-2; J gene: TRBJ1-5; CDR3 protein: ASSVPNQPQH
CDR3 length: 12; V gene: TRBV30; J gene: TRBJ2-7; CDR3 protein: AWTVQALGHEQY
CDR3 length: 10; V gene: TRBV7-2; J gene: TRBJ1-2; CDR3 protein: ASSGRQYGYT
CDR3 length: 11; V gene: TRBV6-5; J gene: TRBJ2-1; CDR3 protein: ASDGQGFYEQF
CDR3 length: 14; V gene: TRBV2; J gene: TRBJ1-3; CDR3 protein: ASEGGQQHSGNTIY
CDR3 length: 14; V gene: TRBV5-4; J gene: TRBJ1-2; CDR3 protein: ASSRPGDRGDAGYT
CDR3 length: 12; V gene: TRBV25-1; J gene: TRBJ2-3; CDR3 protein: ASNQWGGTDTQY
CDR3 length: 11; V gene: TRBV27; J gene: TRBJ2-7; CDR3 protein: ASSRSTGYEQY
CDR3 length: 14; V gene: TRBV7-8; J gene: TRBJ2-7; CDR3 protein: ASSPRTALISYEQY
CDR3 length: 13; V gene: TRBV27; J gene: TRBJ1-1; CDR3 protein: ASSSTGEGNTEAF
CDR3 length: 15; V gene: TRBV6-1; J gene: TRBJ1-5; CDR3 protein: ASSDRSRGLENQPQH
CDR3 length: 12; V gene: TRBV3-1/TRBV3-2; J gene: TRBJ1-1; CDR3 protein: ASSHYDRATEAF
CDR3 length: 13; V gene: TRBV5-8; J gene: TRBJ2-3; CDR3 protein: ASSSGQGGWDTQY